This passage covers 27 T cell receptor beta chains from one sample sequenced in a study of cytotoxic CD8 clonotypes in ibrutinib-treated CLL. Only in-frame clones appear in the TCRdb table, and some are missing; sequencing was by immunoSEQ multiplex PCR. The data hold 35,000 to 45,000 clones, with roughly two thirds observed a single time. This specimen consisted of PBMCs, obtained after 12 months of ibrutinib treatment. The receptor set was obtained from a human donor with chronic lymphocytic leukemia.

The chain combines TRBV7-8 with TRBJ1-5; maybe TRBD1 (6 bases). This CDR3 has 14 residues. V lost 5 bases and J lost 7, with 15 bases in between. Per germline, CDR1 SGHVS and CDR2 FQNEAQ. The CDR3 sequence is CASSLGGRGQPQHF. In DNA form, the CDR3 reads TGTGCCAGCAGCCTAGGAGGCAGGGGACAGCCCCAGCATTTT.

The CDR3, as DNA: TGTGCCAGCAGTCCCGGACAGGGCCCCTATGGCTACACCTTC. It translates to CASSPGQGPYGYTF. The chain employs TRBV6-1 and TRBJ1-2, with 8 positions matching TRBD1. The V gene end was trimmed by 5 bases and the J gene end by 4 bases; junction bases not matched to a gene: 6. CDR3 size: 14 residues. Germline CDR1 MNHNS, CDR2 SASEGT.

The chain links TRBV10-3 to TRBJ1-1, with a weak D call TRBD1 (6 bases). Trimming pared 6 bases from V and 1 base from J, leaving 9 bases between. This CDR3 has 13 amino acids. In germline, CDR1 is ENHRY, CDR2 SYGVKD. The CDR3 region is CAISGTSNTEAFF. The CDR3 DNA sequence: TGTGCCATCAGCGGGACATCGAACACTGAAGCTTTCTTT.

The V gene is TRBV11-3, the J gene TRBJ2-1, with 7 bases identical to TRBD1. Germline CDR1 is SGHNT and CDR2 is YENEEA. V trimming: 1 base; J trimming: 6 bases; junction bases outside the gene matches: 0. This CDR3 contains 13 residues. The CDR3 is CASSLGQGNEQFF. CDR3 coding DNA: TGTGCCAGCAGCTTAGGACAGGGCAATGAGCAGTTCTTC.

The count of this clone is one. The junction and the germline gene differ at one end; a read error may be behind it. The chain employs TRBV29-1 and TRBJ2-3; D remains unclear. Germline V gene lookup returns CDR1 SQVTM and CDR2 ANQGSEA. This CDR3 region has 10 residues. CDR3 in DNA: TGCAGCGTTGAAACCAGCGCGGAACACTTT. Translated, it gives CSVETSAEHF.

The CDR3 sequence is CASSEVGATGELFF. DNA of the CDR3: TGTGCCAGCAGTGAAGTTGGAGCCACCGGGGAGCTGTTTTTT. The rearrangement uses TRBV2 and TRBJ2-2; no firm D call. CDR3 size: 14 residues. Trimming shortened V by 1 base and J by 4 bases, and 7 bases separated the two germline ends. Per the germline V gene, CDR1 is SNHLY and CDR2 is FYNNEI.

This clone was seen only a few times. The J gene is TRBJ1-5, the V gene TRBV13; D not resolved. Trimming removed 0 bases from V and 5 bases from J, with 8 bases in between. Germline-derived CDR1 and CDR2 are PRHDT and FYEKMQ (reference sequence). The CDR3 spans 14 residues. CDR3 DNA sequence: TGTGCCAGCAGCTTAGGAAATGGGGATCAGCCCCAGCATTTT. Its translation: CASSLGNGDQPQHF.

The chain combines TRBV23-1 with TRBJ2-5; 7 nucleotides agree with TRBD2. TRBV23-1 is known as an ORF, though its function is uncertain. The CDR3 spans 14 residues. The V gene end was trimmed by 4 bases and the J gene end by 3 bases; junction bases not matched to a gene: 5. As DNA, the CDR3 is TGCGCCAGCAGTCTAGCAGCGGGAAAAGAGACCCAGTACTTC. Its protein product is CASSLAAGKETQYF.

This clone was counted a few times. The V gene is TRBV10-2, the J gene TRBJ1-5; D is possibly TRBD1 (5 bases). This CDR3 comprises 15 residues. Germline CDR1 and CDR2: WSHSY and SAAADI. V was shortened by 6 bases and J by 1 base, with 13 bases between the two germline ends. The CDR3 here is CASRETQESNQPQHF. The CDR3 coding sequence is TGCGCCAGCAGGGAGACACAGGAGAGCAATCAGCCCCAGCATTTT.

V is TRBV29-1 and J is TRBJ2-7, with D perhaps matching TRBD1 or TRBD2 (5 bases each). The V end was cut by 4 bases, the J end by 2 bases, with 15 bases between. The CDR3 runs 14 residues. CDR1 SQVTM and CDR2 ANQGSEA come from the germline V gene. The CDR3 region has the DNA TGCAGCGTTGTCCATGGCGAGGGGACCTACGAGCAGTACTTC. This encodes CSVVHGEGTYEQYF.

DNA for the CDR3: TGTGCCAGCAGTGAAGGGGGGTCTAGCACAGATACGCAGTATTTT. The encoded protein is CASSEGGSSTDTQYF. This chain joins TRBV6-1 and TRBJ2-3; possibly TRBD1 or TRBD2 for D (5 bases each). The CDR3 extends over 15 amino acids. Trimming removed 1 base from V and 0 bases from J, with 8 bases in between. Germline CDR1 reads MNHNS; CDR2 reads SASEGT.

The chain joins TRBV4-2 to TRBJ2-2; 11 nucleotides line up with TRBD2. CDR3 length equals 18 residues. With V trimmed by 1 base and J by 0 bases, 4 bases remained unmatched. Germline CDR1 reads LGHNA; CDR2 reads YNFKEQ. CDR3 bases: TGTGCCAGCAGCCAAGGACTAGCGGGATCCGCGAACACCGGGGAGCTGTTTTTT. Translating it yields CASSQGLAGSANTGELFF.

The chain combines TRBV5-1 with TRBJ2-2; D not resolved. Trimming took off 0 bases at V and 6 bases at J, with 9 bases between the two ends. CDR1 and CDR2 (germline): SGHRS, YFSETQ. The CDR3 length is 14 residues. CDR3 residues: CASSLALSPGELFF. The CDR3, as DNA: TGCGCCAGCAGCTTGGCATTGTCTCCCGGGGAGCTGTTTTTT.

In DNA form, the CDR3 reads TGCAGTGCAATCGAGTACACTGAAGCTTTCTTT. Amino acids: CSAIEYTEAFF. The chain uses TRBV20-1 and TRBJ1-1; D gene uncertain. V was cut by 6 bases and J by 3 bases, with 8 bases left in between. This CDR3 contains 11 residues. Germline V CDR1 and CDR2: DFQATT, SNEGSKA (reference sequence).

This chain connects TRBV4-3 to TRBJ2-2; 10 bases align to TRBD2. J lost 6 bases, V lost 4 bases, and 11 bases had no gene match. CDR3 length equals 17 residues. The germline gives CDR1 LGHNA, CDR2 YSLEER. The CDR3 is CASSPTPSGRVAGELFF. The CDR3 DNA is TGCGCCAGCAGCCCGACTCCTAGCGGGAGAGTCGCCGGGGAGCTGTTTTTT.

The V and J genes are TRBV7-2 and TRBJ1-2, with D possibly being TRBD1 (6 bases). The CDR3 is 13 amino acids. V was clipped by 3 bases and J by 5 bases, with 10 bases between them. Per germline, CDR1 SGHTA and CDR2 FQGNSA. CDR3 nucleotide sequence: TGTGCCAGCAGCTTGGGGCAGGGGTATGGCTACACCTTC. Residues: CASSLGQGYGYTF.

The gene calls are TRBV19 and TRBJ2-7, with no clear D. The CDR3 loop spans 14 amino acids. Trimming removed 3 bases at V and 1 base at J, with 10 bases between. CDR1 is LNHDA and CDR2 is SQIVND in the germline V gene (reference sequence). The CDR3 protein is CASSMQGGSYEQYF. The CDR3, as DNA: TGTGCCAGTAGTATGCAAGGCGGATCCTACGAGCAGTACTTC. Variable domain in full (rest from reference TRBV19 and TRBJ2-7): DGGITQSPKYLFRKEGQNVTLSCEQNLNHDAMYWYRQDPGQGLRLIYYSQIVNDFQKGDIAEGYSVSREKKESFPLTVTSAQKNPTAFYLCASSMQGGSYEQYFGPGTRLTVT.

This clone was counted a few times. The chain's CDR3 is CASSPIVYSNQPQHF. CDR3 coding DNA: TGCGCCAGCAGCCCGATTGTGTATAGCAATCAGCCCCAGCATTTT. The genes are TRBV5-1 and TRBJ1-5; no definite D call. There are 15 residues in the CDR3. Trimming shortened V by 4 bases and J by 0 bases, and 11 bases separated the two germline ends. Germline CDR1 SGHRS, CDR2 YFSETQ.

V is TRBV5-4 and J is TRBJ2-7; tentatively, D is TRBD1 (6 bases). The length of the CDR3 is 15 residues. The V gene's germline CDR1 is SGHNT and CDR2 YYREEE (reference sequence). V was shortened by 4 bases and J by 0 bases, with 14 bases between the two germline ends. In nucleotides, the CDR3 is TGTGCCAGCAGCCAAACAGGGACCAGCTCCTACGAGCAGTACTTC. Its protein product is CASSQTGTSSYEQYF.

V and J are TRBV5-4 and TRBJ2-7; TRBD2 aligns across 12 bases. From germline, CDR1 is SGHNT and CDR2 YYREEE (reference sequence). With 3 bases clipped from V and 1 base from J, the junction kept 17 bases outside the gene matches. This CDR3 is built from 20 residues. The CDR3 loop is CASSSWIVTSGSLWSYEQYF. In DNA form, the CDR3 reads TGTGCCAGCAGCTCCTGGATCGTGACTAGCGGGAGTCTTTGGTCCTACGAGCAGTACTTC.

The chain couples TRBV12-5 to TRBJ2-3; the D call may be TRBD1 or TRBD2 (6 bases each). The CDR3 has 15 amino acids. The germline V gene encodes CDR1 LGHNT and CDR2 FRNRAP. Trimming shortened V by 6 bases and J by 2 bases, and 15 bases separated the two germline ends. The CDR3 loop reads CASGNGRGHTDTQYF. In nucleotides, the CDR3 is TGTGCTAGTGGCAACGGTCGGGGGCACACAGATACGCAGTATTTT.

The rearrangement joins TRBV19 to TRBJ1-2, with D unresolved. Germline lookup yields CDR1 LNHDA and CDR2 SQIVND (reference sequence). This CDR3 spans 11 amino acids. Trimming pared 9 bases from V and 8 bases from J, leaving 13 bases between. DNA of the CDR3: TGTGCCAGCATGGGTGGTTCGGGCTACACCTTC. Its protein product is CASMGGSGYTF.

The chain links TRBV6-5 to TRBJ2-1; 12 bases align to TRBD2. The germline V gene has CDR1 MNHEY and CDR2 SVGAGI. CDR3 length equals 16 residues. The ends lost 3 bases at V and 7 bases at J; junction bases unmatched: 7. Here the CDR3 DNA reads TGTGCCAGCAGTTATATCGGACTAGCGGGGACTAATGAGCAGTTCTTC. Its translation: CASSYIGLAGTNEQFF.

This clone was detected a few times. Written as DNA, the CDR3 is TGTGCCAGCAGTTATACAGGGGTAGAGACCCAGTACTTC. It codes for CASSYTGVETQYF. The chain carries TRBV28 and TRBJ2-5; 7 bases map to TRBD1. V was pared by 4 bases and J by 4 bases, with 3 bases of the junction left unmatched. This CDR3 contains 13 residues. Looked up from germline, CDR1 is MDHEN and CDR2 is SYDVKM.

The chain couples TRBV7-8 to TRBJ2-3; 10 nucleotides line up with TRBD1. The CDR3 is 15 residues long. CDR1 SGHVS and CDR2 FQNEAQ come from the germline V gene. With V trimmed by 8 bases and J by 4 bases, 9 bases remained unmatched. CDR3 sequence (DNA): TGTGCCAGCCGACTCGACAGGGGGCGGGCAGATACGCAGTATTTT. Translated: CASRLDRGRADTQYF.

This clone was observed a single time. V gene TRBV7-2 combines with J gene TRBJ2-1; D perhaps matches TRBD2 (7 bases). The CDR3 length is 14 residues. Trimming removed 5 bases from V and 4 bases from J, with 12 bases in between. CDR1 SGHTA and CDR2 FQGNSA come from the germline V gene. The CDR3 here is CASSGGREYNEQFF. CDR3 bases: TGTGCCAGCAGCGGGGGGCGGGAGTACAATGAGCAGTTCTTC.

The rearrangement links TRBV5-4 to TRBJ2-3; a weak D match, TRBD2 (5 bases). Trimming pared 1 base from V and 4 bases from J, leaving 10 bases between. From germline, CDR1 is SGHNT and CDR2 YYREEE (reference sequence). There are 14 residues in the CDR3. CDR3 sequence reads: CASSLRGGADTQYF. CDR3 nucleotides: TGTGCCAGCAGCTTGCGGGGTGGCGCAGATACGCAGTATTTT. Variable domain in full (rest from reference TRBV5-4 and TRBJ2-3): ETGVTQSPTHLIKTRGQQVTLRCSSQSGHNTVSWYQQALGQGPQFIFQYYREEENGRGNFPPRFSGLQFPNYSSELNVNALELDDSALYLCASSLRGGADTQYFGPGTRLTVL.